Shown below are 9 T cell receptor beta chains from a single sample sequenced in a study of Tregs in tolerant kidney transplant recipients. Mixed chimerism was transient after nonmyeloablative marrow transplants from related graft donors. Data came from immunoSEQ multiplex PCR; TCRdb stores just in-frame clones and leaves some out. The sample records roughly 64,000 clones, 70% to 90% being singletons. The sequencing used CD4+ T cells from blood (PBMCs), collected 6 months after the transplant. The receptor source for this set is a human patient who received a combined kidney and bone marrow transplant. Some T cells may arise from the graft donor.

This clone turned up a few times. The chain has TRBV6-6 and TRBJ1-5; 8 bases fit TRBD1. The trim removed 2 bases at V and 3 bases at J, leaving 3 bases unmatched. CDR1 is MNHNY, CDR2 SVGAGI, per germline (reference sequence). The CDR3 is made up of 15 amino acids. The CDR3 coding sequence is TGTGCCAGCAGTTACGAGCAGGGGGCCAATCAGCCCCAGCATTTT. As protein: CASSYEQGANQPQHF.

This chain links TRBV7-5 with TRBJ2-2; the table's D gene call, TRBD2, was not cross checked with the DNA. TRBV7-5 is an annotated pseudogene. The CDR3 is 20 amino acids. The DNA for the CDR3 is TGTGTCAGAAGCTTTTTCTGGCTAGCGGGGAGGTTTTTGAACGCCGGGGAGCTGTTTTTT. Translating gives CVRSFFWLAGRFLNAGELFF.

CDR3 loop: CASSVDSGGGHNEQFF. DNA of the CDR3: TGTGCCAGCAGCGTAGATTCCGGCGGGGGGCACAATGAGCAGTTCTTC. J is TRBJ2-1 and V is TRBV9; TRBD2 agrees at 8 bases. Trimming at V came to 0 bases and at J to 5 bases, leaving 7 bases not matched to a gene. Germline CDR1 is SGDLS and CDR2 is YYNGEE. The CDR3 sequence is 16 residues long.

This sequence joins TRBV30 and TRBJ1-4; D not certain. Germline-derived CDR1 and CDR2 are GTSNPN and SVGIG (reference sequence). Trimming cost V 3 bases and J 4 bases, with 3 bases left between them. The CDR3 length is 11 residues. The CDR3 protein is CAWSHNEKLFF. CDR3 sequence (DNA): TGTGCCTGGAGCCATAATGAAAAACTGTTTTTT.

The genes are TRBV9 and TRBJ2-1; possible D gene TRBD1, 6 bases. The germline V and J ends were trimmed by 0 bases and 5 bases, with 18 bases remaining between them. Germline CDR1 reads SGDLS; CDR2 reads YYNGEE. The CDR3 covers 17 residues. This CDR3 is CASSVDPPTGINNEQFF. The CDR3 DNA reads as TGTGCCAGCAGCGTAGATCCCCCGACAGGAATAAACAATGAGCAGTTCTTC.

The chain links TRBV7-9 to TRBJ1-4; a weak D match, TRBD1 (5 bases). The germline V gene has CDR1 SEHNR and CDR2 FQNEAQ (reference sequence). V lost 5 bases and J 6 bases, leaving 10 bases between the germline ends. The CDR3 contains 13 residues. The CDR3 DNA is TGTGCCAGCAGCGGGACTGTCGATGAAAAACTGTTTTTT. This gives the protein CASSGTVDEKLFF.

About this clone: Its ends do not fully match the called genes, so a read error is possible. The sample has other DNA sequences that encode this CDR3 too. The chain couples TRBV5-4 to TRBJ1-6, with 7 bases fitting TRBD1. From germline, CDR1 is SGHNT and CDR2 YYREEE (reference sequence). The CDR3 is made up of 15 amino acids. CDR3 sequence reads: CASSRGQRKNSPLHF. The DNA for the CDR3 is TGTGCCAGCAGCCGGGGACAGAGGAAAAATTCCCCCCTCCACTTT.

CDR3 protein: CSVRLVSNYGYTF. The CDR3, as DNA: TGCAGCGTCCGCCTTGTGAGCAACTATGGCTACACCTTC. This chain links TRBV29-1 with TRBJ1-2; D is undetermined. Between the trimmed V and J ends, which lost 6 bases and 2 bases, there was a span of 13 bases. Germline V gene sequence: CDR1 SQVTM, CDR2 ANQGSEA. CDR3 length: 13 amino acids.

Worth noting for this clone: In the same sample, other DNA sequences code for this CDR3. V is TRBV2 and J is TRBJ1-6; D gene unclear. In germline, CDR1 is SNHLY, CDR2 FYNNEI. The length of the CDR3 is 15 residues. Between the trimmed V and J ends, which lost 8 bases and 0 bases, there was a span of 11 bases. CDR3 sequence (DNA): TGTGCCAGCGCAGCCGGGAGCTCCTATAATTCACCCCTCCACTTT. Protein sequence: CASAAGSSYNSPLHF. Full variable domain (missing parts from reference TRBV2 and TRBJ1-6): EPEVTQTPSHQVTQMGQEVILRCVPISNHLYFYWYRQILGQKVEFLVSFYNNEISEKSEIFDDQFSVERPDGSNFTLKIRSTKLEDSAMYFCASAAGSSYNSPLHFGNGTRLTVT.